Listed here are 10 T cell receptor beta chains from one sample, sequenced in a study of blood T cell repertoires in COVID-19. This table comes from immunoSEQ multiplex PCR, and its TCRdb copy is limited to in-frame clones, with some not included. This sample carries some 90,000 clones, roughly 80% of them seen once, and the ten largest clones take roughly a tenth. The sample taken for sequencing was peripheral blood. The receptors here all came from a man aged 70-80 years with active or convalescent COVID-19.

The chain recombines TRBV29-1 with TRBJ1-4; D might be TRBD1 (5 bases). The CDR3 totals 14 residues. CDR1 and CDR2 from the germline V gene are SQVTM and ANQGSEA. V was trimmed by 7 bases and J by 5 bases, leaving 17 bases between them. DNA for the CDR3: TGCAGCGCCCTCCTCGGGACTTTAAATGAAAAACTGTTTTTT. Translation gives CSALLGTLNEKLFF.

This rearrangement joins TRBV6-5 to TRBJ2-5, with a possible D match to TRBD2 (5 bases). V gave up 5 bases and J gave up 5 bases, with 9 bases separating them. This CDR3 contains 12 residues. The germline gives CDR1 MNHEY, CDR2 SVGAGI. The CDR3 nucleotides read TGTGCCAGCAGTCAGCGGTTGGAGACCCAGTACTTC. This translates into CASSQRLETQYF.

V is TRBV7-3 and J is TRBJ2-5, with D possibly matching TRBD1 (5 bases). Germline CDR1 SGHTA, CDR2 FQGTGA. V shed 1 base and J shed 5 bases, with 14 bases lying between them. The CDR3 is 15 amino acids. This CDR3 is CASSLIWGPMETQYF. In DNA, the CDR3 is TGTGCCAGCAGCTTAATCTGGGGCCCTATGGAGACCCAGTACTTC.

V gene TRBV19 combines with J gene TRBJ2-3; TRBD2 aligns across 7 bases. The V gene end was trimmed by 3 bases and the J gene end by 4 bases; junction bases not matched to a gene: 10. Germline assignment: CDR1 LNHDA and CDR2 SQIVND (reference sequence). The CDR3 has 16 amino acids. The CDR3 loop is CASSMGRGSTADTQYF. Here the CDR3 DNA reads TGTGCCAGTAGTATGGGGCGGGGGTCGACGGCAGATACGCAGTATTTT.

DNA for the CDR3: TGTGCCAGCAGCTTAGCGTCGACAGCAACTAATGAAAAACTGTTTTTT. This sequence encodes CASSLASTATNEKLFF. This chain uses TRBV7-2 with TRBJ1-4; perhaps TRBD1 as D (5 bases). Germline V CDR1 and CDR2: SGHTA, FQGNSA. The CDR3 is made up of 16 amino acids. V dropped 0 bases and J dropped 0 bases, with 8 bases sitting between them.

This clone was counted a few times. J is TRBJ2-7 and V is TRBV11-2; 7 positions match TRBD1. CDR3 length: 14 amino acids. CDR1 is SGHAT, CDR2 FQNNGV, per germline. The J segment lost 3 bases and the V segment lost 3 bases, leaving 5 bases of the junction unmatched. The CDR3 DNA reads TGTGCCAGCAGCTTGGACAGGAGACACTACGAGCAGTACTTC. Translated: CASSLDRRHYEQYF.

J is TRBJ1-1 and V is TRBV21-1; the D call in the table, TRBD1, was not verified against the DNA. TRBV21-1 is listed as a pseudogene. The CDR3 covers 16 residues. The CDR3 here is CASSPLPPQGGTEAFF. CDR3 in DNA: TGTGCCAGCAGCCCACTCCCTCCACAGGGCGGCACTGAAGCTTTCTTT.

This clone was observed a handful of times. The V gene is TRBV6-6, the J gene TRBJ1-3, with 9 bases that match TRBD1. After removal of 6 bases from V and 0 bases from J, the junction contained 3 bases not matched to a gene. The CDR3 extends over 15 amino acids. The germline V gene encodes CDR1 MNHNY and CDR2 SVGAGI (reference sequence). CDR3 sequence (DNA): TGTGCCAGCAGCGACAGGGGGAGCTCTGGAAACACCATATATTTT. Encoded protein: CASSDRGSSGNTIYF.

There are a few counts of this clone. This chain connects TRBV19 to TRBJ1-6, with 7 bases that match TRBD1. Per the germline V gene, CDR1 is LNHDA and CDR2 is SQIVND (reference sequence). The ends lost 6 bases at V and 9 bases at J; junction bases unmatched: 11. This CDR3 is 15 amino acids long. CDR3 DNA: TGTGCCAGTAGCCTCCCGGGACAGTGGAGTTCACCCCTCCACTTT. This codes for CASSLPGQWSSPLHF.

This sequence joins TRBV5-4 and TRBJ2-2; D not resolved. Germline V lookup: CDR1 SGHNT, CDR2 YYREEE (reference sequence). Trimming stripped 0 bases from V and 0 bases from J, with 6 bases between. The CDR3 loop spans 15 amino acids. The DNA for the CDR3 is TGTGCCAGCAGCTTGGCGCAGTCGAACACCGGGGAGCTGTTTTTT. Its translation is CASSLAQSNTGELFF.